The 21 T cell receptor beta chains reported below all come from one sample, sequenced in a study of CD8 T cells in Susac syndrome (dated by TCRdb to between 2018 and 2021). To prepare the library, the immunoSEQ multiplex PCR assay was applied. RNA was extracted using the RNeasy kit, and roughly 0.5 to 1 ug of the RNA was reverse transcribed with random hexamers. TCRdb reprocessing: public reads trimmed at Q25 with fastp, clones called with MiXCR, in-frame beta chains kept. Under each unique CDR3 protein, matching rows form one entry showing the most common genes and DNA. The sample table holds more than 55,000 distinct CDR3 sequences, of which 96% were seen once. The ten biggest clones cover 0.1% to 0.12% of the sample. Sequencing was carried out using CD4+ T cells from PBMCs. All receptors come from a human donor with multiple sclerosis.

The gene calls are TRBV11-1 and TRBJ1-6, with D perhaps matching TRBD1 (6 bases). CDR1 is SGHAT and CDR2 is FQDESV in the germline V gene (reference sequence). V lost 5 bases and J 8 bases, leaving 13 bases between the germline ends. The CDR3 contains 14 residues. The CDR3 reads CASSATGYDSPLHF. CDR3 sequence (DNA): TGTGCCAGCAGCGCGACAGGTTACGATTCACCCCTCCACTTT.

The chain employs TRBV7-2 and TRBJ1-1; D is perhaps TRBD1 (5 bases). The germline CDR1 and CDR2 sequences are SGHTA and FQGNSA. V lost 4 bases to trimming and J lost 2 bases, with 11 bases between them. The CDR3 runs 14 residues. CDR3 residues: CASSSDTYNTEAFF. The CDR3 nucleotides are TGTGCCAGCAGCTCGGACACATATAACACTGAAGCTTTCTTT.

This chain uses TRBV4-3 with TRBJ2-5; perhaps TRBD2 as D (7 bases). The CDR3 contains 17 residues. The germline V and J ends were trimmed by 0 bases and 2 bases, with 16 bases remaining between them. In germline, CDR1 is LGHNA, CDR2 YSLEER. CDR3 sequence: CASSQDASRGGQETQYF. The DNA of the CDR3 is TGCGCCAGCAGCCAAGATGCCTCTAGGGGGGGACAAGAGACCCAGTACTTC.

The V gene is TRBV5-4, the J gene TRBJ2-1, with D possibly being TRBD2 (6 bases). With 0 bases removed from V and 16 bases from J, the gap between germline ends came to 17 bases. Germline-derived CDR1 and CDR2 are SGHNT and YYREEE (reference sequence). The CDR3 is 13 residues long. The CDR3 spells CASSLGGESADFF. The DNA of the CDR3 is TGTGCCAGCAGCTTGGGGGGGGAAAGCGCCGACTTCTTC.

The rearrangement links TRBV24-1 to TRBJ2-1; D may correspond to TRBD1 or TRBD2 (6 bases each). Per germline, CDR1 KGHDR and CDR2 SFDVKD. The CDR3 sequence is 15 residues long. V was shortened by 3 bases and J by 3 bases, with 11 bases between the two germline ends. CDR3 loop: CATSDRRGVYNEQFF. Written as DNA, the CDR3 is TGTGCCACCAGTGATAGGAGGGGGGTCTACAATGAGCAGTTCTTC.

This chain uses TRBV20-1 with TRBJ1-2, with D possibly being TRBD1 (5 bases). The CDR3 length is 11 residues. V lost 5 bases and J lost 4, with 8 bases in between. Germline CDR1 and CDR2: DFQATT and SNEGSKA (reference sequence). The CDR3 reads CSAWGSYGYTF. Here the CDR3 DNA reads TGCAGTGCTTGGGGGTCCTATGGCTACACCTTC.

V usage is TRBV29-1 and J usage is TRBJ2-5; D not certain. The CDR3 contains 15 residues. The V and J ends lost 0 bases and 0 bases respectively, with 11 bases between them. The germline CDR1 and CDR2 sequences are SQVTM and ANQGSEA. CDR3 sequence reads: CSVEDPTRYQETQYF. The CDR3 coding sequence is TGCAGCGTTGAAGACCCTACACGGTACCAAGAGACCCAGTACTTC.

The gene calls are TRBV4-2 and TRBJ1-6; D call uncertain. The germline V gene encodes CDR1 LGHNA and CDR2 YNFKEQ. This CDR3 is built from 13 residues. V was cut by 7 bases and J by 10 bases, with 14 bases left in between. The CDR3 DNA is TGTGCCAGCAACCCCGCCCGTGGGTCACCCCTCCACTTT. Translated, it gives CASNPARGSPLHF.

V gene TRBV3-1 combines with J gene TRBJ2-1; D might be TRBD1 (5 bases). V lost 4 bases and J lost 2, with 15 bases in between. This CDR3 has 16 residues. Germline V CDR1 and CDR2: LGHDT, YNNKEL (reference sequence). CDR3 sequence (DNA): TGTGCCAGCAGCCCTCAGGGTTCTAGTCCCTACAATGAGCAGTTCTTC. It yields the protein CASSPQGSSPYNEQFF.

V gene TRBV12-3 or TRBV12-4 combines with J gene TRBJ2-1; 10 bases map to TRBD1. V was clipped by 5 bases and J by 2 bases; unmatched bases: 6. This CDR3 contains 16 residues. The CDR3 region is CASSVDGTGAYNEQFF. CDR3 DNA sequence: TGTGCCAGCAGTGTGGACGGGACAGGGGCCTACAATGAGCAGTTCTTC.

This clonotype has more than one count but fewer than ten. The chain is built from TRBV7-2 and TRBJ2-7; D gene uncertain. The CDR3 runs 14 residues. The germline V gene encodes CDR1 SGHTA and CDR2 FQGNSA. V lost 1 base and J lost 0, with 7 bases in between. DNA for the CDR3: TGTGCCAGCAGCTTAGACAGTTTCTCCTACGAGCAGTACTTC. Its translation: CASSLDSFSYEQYF.

The chain recombines TRBV29-1 with TRBJ2-1; D gene ambiguous. V was trimmed by 4 bases and J by 5 bases, leaving 3 bases between them. Germline values: CDR1 SQVTM, CDR2 ANQGSEA. The CDR3 contains 10 residues. In DNA form, the CDR3 reads TGCAGCGTTGCCCACAATGAGCAGTTCTTC. Translation: CSVAHNEQFF.

J is TRBJ2-3 and V is TRBV2; 7 bases line up with TRBD1. CDR1 is SNHLY, CDR2 FYNNEI, per germline. The ends lost 2 bases at V and 4 bases at J; junction bases unmatched: 6. The CDR3 contains 15 residues. The CDR3 nucleotides read TGTGCCAGCAGTGAATCCAGGGGGAACGCAGATACGCAGTATTTT. Its protein product is CASSESRGNADTQYF.

The rearrangement links TRBV5-1 to TRBJ2-1; 7 positions match TRBD1. The CDR3 is 14 residues long. V gave up 0 bases and J gave up 6 bases; unmatched junction bases: 3. CDR1 and CDR2 from the germline V gene are SGHRS and YFSETQ. CDR3 sequence reads: CASSLDDRVNEQFF. DNA of the CDR3: TGCGCCAGCAGCTTGGACGACAGGGTCAATGAGCAGTTCTTC.

This sequence joins TRBV20-1 and TRBJ1-1; D remains unclear. Trimming took off 6 bases at V and 4 bases at J, with 12 bases between the two ends. Germline V gene data show CDR1 as DFQATT and CDR2 as SNEGSKA (reference sequence). The CDR3 totals 12 residues. The CDR3 loop reads CSALHRATEAFF. DNA of the CDR3: TGCAGTGCCCTCCACCGGGCCACTGAAGCTTTCTTT.

The rearrangement joins TRBV4-1 to TRBJ2-3; no firm D call. Germline lookup yields CDR1 MGHRA and CDR2 YSYEKL. The CDR3 runs to 14 residues. The ends were cut back, 1 base at V and 1 base at J, with 6 bases in the middle. The CDR3 spells CASSQAVGTDTQYF. The CDR3 DNA reads as TGCGCCAGCAGCCAAGCGGTGGGCACAGATACGCAGTATTTT.

This clonotype was seen a single time. This rearrangement joins TRBV4-1 to TRBJ2-7; the match to TRBD2 covers 15 bases. V shed 4 bases, J shed 0 bases, and the junction held 7 bases outside the gene matches. Looked up from germline, CDR1 is MGHRA and CDR2 is YSYEKL. The CDR3 extends over 18 amino acids. The CDR3 coding sequence is TGCGCCAGCAGCCGAGGACTAGCGGGGGGGCCCGGCTCCTACGAGCAGTACTTC. It translates to CASSRGLAGGPGSYEQYF.

The V gene is TRBV3-1, the J gene TRBJ1-6; perhaps TRBD1 as D (6 bases). The CDR3 totals 16 residues. Germline V CDR1 and CDR2: LGHDT, YNNKEL (reference sequence). The ends were cut back, 4 bases at V and 5 bases at J, with 15 bases in the middle. In DNA form, the CDR3 reads TGTGCCAGCAGCCGTACGGGGGCTACGCATAATTCACCCCTCCACTTT. This translates into CASSRTGATHNSPLHF.

The J gene is TRBJ1-2, the V gene TRBV29-1; TRBD1 matches at 7 bases. Germline CDR1 is SQVTM and CDR2 is ANQGSEA. V lost 6 bases to trimming and J lost 4 bases; unmatched junction nucleotides: 11. The CDR3 is 14 amino acids. The CDR3 bases are TGCAGCGTCTACACAGGGGAGGGGGCCTATGGCTACACCTTC. As protein: CSVYTGEGAYGYTF.

The chain employs TRBV11-2 and TRBJ2-5, with 8 bases identical to TRBD1. Germline V gene sequence: CDR1 SGHAT, CDR2 FQNNGV. Germline trimming cut 4 bases from V and 5 bases from J; bases unmatched to any gene: 9. The CDR3 has 15 residues. The CDR3 region is CASSSFQGARETQYF. The CDR3 DNA reads TGTGCCAGCAGCTCCTTTCAGGGGGCCAGGGAGACCCAGTACTTC.

V and J are TRBV29-1 and TRBJ1-2; 8 positions agree with TRBD1. CDR1 SQVTM and CDR2 ANQGSEA come from the germline V gene. The junction had 8 bases not matched to a gene; V was cut back by 6 bases and J by 5 bases. This CDR3 is built from 13 residues. CDR3 sequence (DNA): TGCAGCGTCGTTCAGGGGGCGCTTTATGGCTACACCTTC. Its translation: CSVVQGALYGYTF.